This T cell receptor (beta chain) derives from a study of CD8 T cells in Susac syndrome. Random hexamers were used to reverse transcribe an amount of about 0.45 to 1 ug RNA. Multiplex immunoSEQ PCR targeted 54 Vbeta and 13 Jbeta TCR beta segments. TCRdb reanalysed the immunoSEQ multiplex PCR reads using MiXCR and keeps one entry per CDR3 protein. The table shows approximately 150,000 distinct CDR3 sequences, with 94% occurring only once. Age- and sex-matched healthy donors served as the control group. This TCR came from a human donor in good health. Material: CD4+ T cells from PBMCs.

This chain's CDR3 is CASSLSGREAEQFF. The CDR3 region has the DNA TGTGCCAGCAGCCTCAGCGGGAGGGAGGCTGAGCAGTTCTTC. V gene TRBV7-8 combines with J gene TRBJ2-1, with 10 nucleotides matching TRBD2. With V trimmed by 5 bases and J by 9 bases, 7 bases remained unmatched. CDR3 length: 14 amino acids. Germline-derived CDR1 and CDR2 are SGHVS and FQNEAQ.